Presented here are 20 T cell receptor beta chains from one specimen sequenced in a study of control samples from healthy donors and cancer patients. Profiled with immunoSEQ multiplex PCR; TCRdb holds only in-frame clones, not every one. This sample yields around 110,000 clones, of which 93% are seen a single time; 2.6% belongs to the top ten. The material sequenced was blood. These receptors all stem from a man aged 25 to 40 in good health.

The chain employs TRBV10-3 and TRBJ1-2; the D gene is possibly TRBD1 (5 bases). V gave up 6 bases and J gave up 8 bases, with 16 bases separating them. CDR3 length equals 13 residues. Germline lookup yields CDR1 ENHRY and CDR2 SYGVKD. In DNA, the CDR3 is TGTGCCATCAGGTACCCAGGGACTTGGGGCTACACCTTC. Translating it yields CAIRYPGTWGYTF.

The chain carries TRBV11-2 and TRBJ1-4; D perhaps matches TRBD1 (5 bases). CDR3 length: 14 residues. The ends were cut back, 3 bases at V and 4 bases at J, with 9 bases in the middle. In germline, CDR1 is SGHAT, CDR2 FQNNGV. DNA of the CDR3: TGTGCCAGCAGCTTCGACAGAAATAATGAAAAACTGTTTTTT. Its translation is CASSFDRNNEKLFF.

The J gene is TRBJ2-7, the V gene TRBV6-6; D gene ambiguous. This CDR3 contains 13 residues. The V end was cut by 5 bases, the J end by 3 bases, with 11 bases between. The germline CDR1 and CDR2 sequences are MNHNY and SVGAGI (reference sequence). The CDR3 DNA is TGTGCCAGCAGTCCCTCTAAAAACTACGAGCAGTACTTC. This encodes CASSPSKNYEQYF.

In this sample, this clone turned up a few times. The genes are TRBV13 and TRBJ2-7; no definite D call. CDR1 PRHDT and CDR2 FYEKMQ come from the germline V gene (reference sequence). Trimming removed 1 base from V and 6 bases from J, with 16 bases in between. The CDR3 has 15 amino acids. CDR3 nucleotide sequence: TGTGCCAGCAGCTTAGAATATAGACCTGAAGCCGAGCAGTACTTC. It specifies CASSLEYRPEAEQYF.

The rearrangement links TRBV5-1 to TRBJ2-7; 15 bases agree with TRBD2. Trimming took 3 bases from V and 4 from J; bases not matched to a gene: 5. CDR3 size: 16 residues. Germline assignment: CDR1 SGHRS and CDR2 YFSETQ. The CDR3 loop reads CASSSGTSGGFYEQYF. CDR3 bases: TGCGCCAGCAGCTCGGGGACTAGCGGGGGGTTTTACGAGCAGTACTTC.

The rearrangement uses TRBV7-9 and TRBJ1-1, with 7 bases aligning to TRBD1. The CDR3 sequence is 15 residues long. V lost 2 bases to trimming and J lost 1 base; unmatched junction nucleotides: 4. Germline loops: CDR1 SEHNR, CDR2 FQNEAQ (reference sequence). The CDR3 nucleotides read TGTGCCAGCAGCTTATCCAGGGGGGGGAACACTGAAGCTTTCTTT. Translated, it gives CASSLSRGGNTEAFF.

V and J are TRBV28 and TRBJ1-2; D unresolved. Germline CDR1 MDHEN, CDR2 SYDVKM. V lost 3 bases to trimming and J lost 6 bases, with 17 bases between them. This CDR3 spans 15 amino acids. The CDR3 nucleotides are TGTGCCAGCAGTTTTGCGGGGAGGAGAACGGATGGCTACACCTTC. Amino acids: CASSFAGRRTDGYTF.

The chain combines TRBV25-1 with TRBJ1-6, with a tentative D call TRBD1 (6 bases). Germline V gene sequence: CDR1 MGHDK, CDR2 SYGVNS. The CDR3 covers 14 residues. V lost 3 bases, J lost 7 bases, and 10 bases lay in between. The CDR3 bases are TGTGCCAGCAGTGACAGGGGAGGAAATTCACCCCTCCACTTT. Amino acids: CASSDRGGNSPLHF.

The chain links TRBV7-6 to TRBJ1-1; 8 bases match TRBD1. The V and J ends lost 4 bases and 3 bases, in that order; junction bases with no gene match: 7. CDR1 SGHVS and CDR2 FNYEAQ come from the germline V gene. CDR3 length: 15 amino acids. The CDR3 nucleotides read TGTGCCAGCAGCTCCTTACAGGGGGGGGACACTGAAGCTTTCTTT. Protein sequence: CASSSLQGGDTEAFF.

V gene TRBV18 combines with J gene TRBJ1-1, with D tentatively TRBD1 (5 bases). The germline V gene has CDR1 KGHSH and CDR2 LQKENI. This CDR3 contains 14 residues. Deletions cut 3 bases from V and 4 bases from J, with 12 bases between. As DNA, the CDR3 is TGTGCCAGCTCACCCCTCGGGGGGGGCACTGAAGCTTTCTTT. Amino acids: CASSPLGGGTEAFF.

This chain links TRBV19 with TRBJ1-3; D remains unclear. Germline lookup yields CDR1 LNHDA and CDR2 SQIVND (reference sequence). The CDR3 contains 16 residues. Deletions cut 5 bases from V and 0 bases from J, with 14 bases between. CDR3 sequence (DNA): TGTGCCAGTAGTGTGACCTGGGCGAGCTCTGGAAACACCATATATTTT. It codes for CASSVTWASSGNTIYF. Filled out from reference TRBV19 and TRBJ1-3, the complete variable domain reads DGGITQSPKYLFRKEGQNVTLSCEQNLNHDAMYWYRQDPGQGLRLIYYSQIVNDFQKGDIAEGYSVSREKKESFPLTVTSAQKNPTAFYLCASSVTWASSGNTIYFGEGSWLTVV.

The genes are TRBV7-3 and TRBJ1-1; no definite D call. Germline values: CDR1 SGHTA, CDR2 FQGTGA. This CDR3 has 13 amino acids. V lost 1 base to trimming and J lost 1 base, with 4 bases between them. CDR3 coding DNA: TGTGCCAGCAGCTTAAGAGAGAACACTGAAGCTTTCTTT. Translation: CASSLRENTEAFF.

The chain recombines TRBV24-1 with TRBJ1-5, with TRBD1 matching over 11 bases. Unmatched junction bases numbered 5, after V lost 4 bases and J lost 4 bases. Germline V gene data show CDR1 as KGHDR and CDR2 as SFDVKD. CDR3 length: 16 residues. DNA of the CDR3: TGTGCCACCAGTGAACGCGGGACAGGGGGGAATCAGCCCCAGCATTTT. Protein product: CATSERGTGGNQPQHF.

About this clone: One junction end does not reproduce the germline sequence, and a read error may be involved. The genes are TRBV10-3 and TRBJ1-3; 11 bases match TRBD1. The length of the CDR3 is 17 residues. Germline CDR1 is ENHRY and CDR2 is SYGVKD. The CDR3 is CAIREIGTGGSGNTIYF. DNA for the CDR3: TGTGCCATCCGTGAGATCGGGACAGGGGGTTCTGGAAACACCATATATTTT.

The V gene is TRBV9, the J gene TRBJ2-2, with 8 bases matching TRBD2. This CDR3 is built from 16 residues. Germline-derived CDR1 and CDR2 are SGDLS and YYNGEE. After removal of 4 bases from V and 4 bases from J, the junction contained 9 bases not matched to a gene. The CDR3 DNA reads TGTGCCAGCAGCCCCCCGGGGGGGCGGGGCACCGGGGAGCTGTTTTTT. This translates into CASSPPGGRGTGELFF. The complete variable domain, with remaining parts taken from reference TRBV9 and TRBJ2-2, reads DSGVTQTPKHLITATGQRVTLRCSPRSGDLSVYWYQQSLDQGLQFLIQYYNGEERAKGNILERFSAQQFPDLHSELNLSSLELGDSALYFCASSPPGGRGTGELFFGEGSRLTVL.

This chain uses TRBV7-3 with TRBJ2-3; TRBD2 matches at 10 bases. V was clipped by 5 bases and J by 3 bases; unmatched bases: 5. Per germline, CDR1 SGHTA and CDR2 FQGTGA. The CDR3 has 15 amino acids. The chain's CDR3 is CASSISGGPTDTQYF. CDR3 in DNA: TGTGCCAGCAGCATTAGCGGGGGGCCTACAGATACGCAGTATTTT.

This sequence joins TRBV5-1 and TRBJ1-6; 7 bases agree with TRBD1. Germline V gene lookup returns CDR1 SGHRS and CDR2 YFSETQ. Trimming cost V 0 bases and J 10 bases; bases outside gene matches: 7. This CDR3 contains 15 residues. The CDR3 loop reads CASSLEVTGSSPLHF. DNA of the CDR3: TGCGCCAGCAGCTTGGAGGTGACAGGGTCATCACCCCTCCACTTT.

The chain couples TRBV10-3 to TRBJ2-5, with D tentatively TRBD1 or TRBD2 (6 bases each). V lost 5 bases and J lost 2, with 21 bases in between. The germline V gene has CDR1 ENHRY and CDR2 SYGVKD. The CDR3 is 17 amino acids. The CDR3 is CAISKGGNLLRQETQYF. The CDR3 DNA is TGTGCCATCAGTAAGGGGGGAAACCTGCTTAGACAAGAGACCCAGTACTTC.

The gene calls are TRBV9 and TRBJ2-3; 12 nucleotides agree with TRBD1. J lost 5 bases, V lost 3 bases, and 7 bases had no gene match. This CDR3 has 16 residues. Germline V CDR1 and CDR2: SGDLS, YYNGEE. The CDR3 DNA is TGTGCCAGCAGCGCCTCGGGACAGGGGGCGGGAGATACGCAGTATTTT. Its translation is CASSASGQGAGDTQYF.

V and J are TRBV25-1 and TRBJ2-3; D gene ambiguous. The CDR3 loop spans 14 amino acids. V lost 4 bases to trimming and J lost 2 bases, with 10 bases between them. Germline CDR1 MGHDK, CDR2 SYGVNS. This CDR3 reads CASSGLLNTDTQYF. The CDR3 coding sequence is TGTGCCAGCAGTGGCTTGCTGAACACAGATACGCAGTATTTT.